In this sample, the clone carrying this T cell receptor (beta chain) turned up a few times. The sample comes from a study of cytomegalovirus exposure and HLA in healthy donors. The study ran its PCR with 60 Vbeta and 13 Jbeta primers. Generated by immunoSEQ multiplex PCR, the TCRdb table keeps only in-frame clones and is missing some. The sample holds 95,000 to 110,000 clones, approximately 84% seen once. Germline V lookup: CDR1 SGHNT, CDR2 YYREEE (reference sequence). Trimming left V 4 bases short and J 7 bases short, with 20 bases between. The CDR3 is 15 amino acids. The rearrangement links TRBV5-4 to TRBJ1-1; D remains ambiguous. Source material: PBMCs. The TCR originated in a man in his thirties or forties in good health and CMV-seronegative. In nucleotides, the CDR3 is TGTGCCAGCAGCCCCCCCGGACGGTCCGGGGATGAAGCTTTCTTT. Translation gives CASSPPGRSGDEAFF.